This entry lists 17 T cell receptor beta chains sequenced from one sample in a study of T cells after yellow fever vaccination. TCRdb called the 5' RACE reads again in MiXCR, with one record for every CDR3 protein. The table lists some 170,000 distinct CDR3 sequences, around 9% of them singletons. The starting material was CD8+ T cells sorted from PBMCs, obtained 45 days after the yellow fever booster vaccination. These receptors were taken from a man between 18 and 29 years old who received the YFV17D yellow fever vaccine.

The sample holds a few counts of this clonotype. Here the CDR3 DNA reads TGTGCCAGCAGTTTAAGGGGAATGGCTGGAAACACCATATATTTT. Protein sequence: CASSLRGMAGNTIYF. The V and J genes are TRBV12-3 or TRBV12-4 and TRBJ1-3; D is possibly TRBD1 (5 bases). CDR3 length equals 15 residues. Trimming shortened V by 2 bases and J by 2 bases, and 10 bases separated the two germline ends.

This clonotype was seen repeatedly, ten times or more. The rearrangement joins TRBV12-3 or TRBV12-4 to TRBJ2-2; 7 bases are shared with TRBD2. The trim removed 7 bases at V and 1 base at J, leaving 6 bases unmatched. The length of the CDR3 is 15 residues. The CDR3 DNA follows: TGTGCCAGCACCTCGCCGGGGGGGAACACCGGGGAGCTGTTTTTT. It encodes CASTSPGGNTGELFF.

This chain joins TRBV10-2 and TRBJ2-1; D ambiguous. V was pared by 3 bases and J by 15 bases, with 12 bases between. CDR1 is WSHSY, CDR2 SAAADI, per germline. CDR3 size: 11 residues. The CDR3 nucleotides read TGCGCCAGCAGTGACCTCCTTTTTAGGTTCTTC. It yields the protein CASSDLLFRFF.

V usage is TRBV4-3 and J usage is TRBJ1-4, with D perhaps TRBD1 (6 bases). Between the trimmed V and J ends, which lost 0 bases and 8 bases, there was a span of 10 bases. The CDR3 loop spans 14 amino acids. Germline V gene lookup returns CDR1 LGHNA and CDR2 YSLEER. The CDR3 reads CASSQERGREKLFF. CDR3 sequence (DNA): TGCGCCAGCAGCCAAGAAAGGGGGAGGGAAAAACTGTTTTTT.

In this sample, this clonotype turned up many times. The J gene is TRBJ2-7, the V gene TRBV9; possibly TRBD1 for D (6 bases). V was shortened by 0 bases and J by 4 bases, with 11 bases between the two germline ends. The CDR3 length is 14 residues. The germline V gene encodes CDR1 SGDLS and CDR2 YYNGEE. The CDR3 sequence: CASSVEGRGYEQYF. As DNA, the CDR3 is TGTGCCAGCAGCGTAGAGGGTAGGGGGTACGAGCAGTACTTC.

This clonotype was seen only a few times. The V call is TRBV20-1, the J call TRBJ2-5; TRBD1 matches 10 bases. The CDR3 length is 14 residues. The V gene's germline CDR1 is DFQATT and CDR2 SNEGSKA (reference sequence). V lost 2 bases, J lost 6 bases, and 6 bases stayed unmatched. The CDR3 protein is CSARLRDRGQTQYF. The DNA of the CDR3 is TGCAGTGCTAGACTGAGGGACAGGGGACAGACCCAGTACTTC.

The chain joins TRBV10-3 to TRBJ2-3; 13 bases agree with TRBD2. CDR3 length: 19 residues. Trimming cost V 2 bases and J 0 bases; bases outside gene matches: 8. Per germline, CDR1 ENHRY and CDR2 SYGVKD. CDR3: CAISEGGLAGRPSTDTQYF. The CDR3 coding sequence is TGTGCCATCAGTGAGGGGGGACTAGCGGGGAGACCTAGCACAGATACGCAGTATTTT.

This clonotype has only a few counts. The chain is built from TRBV20-1 and TRBJ2-7; D is ambiguous. CDR3 length: 10 residues. In germline, CDR1 is DFQATT, CDR2 SNEGSKA (reference sequence). Trimming took off 1 base at V and 9 bases at J, with 7 bases between the two ends. The CDR3 sequence: CSARAGRQYF. The CDR3 nucleotides read TGCAGTGCTAGAGCCGGCCGGCAGTACTTC.

This clonotype turned up a few times. V and J are TRBV10-3 and TRBJ2-5, with D uncertain. Germline V lookup: CDR1 ENHRY, CDR2 SYGVKD. The V end lost 3 bases, the J end lost 0 bases, and 8 bases lay between the germline ends. This CDR3 has 14 amino acids. In DNA form, the CDR3 reads TGTGCCATCAGTGAAGTCCCACACCAAGAGACCCAGTACTTC. It is translated as CAISEVPHQETQYF.

This clonotype was picked up many times. CDR3 in amino acids: CASSQDGRQETQYF. CDR3 bases: TGTGCCAGCAGCCAAGACGGGAGGCAAGAGACCCAGTACTTC. The chain has TRBV3-1 and TRBJ2-5, with TRBD2 matching over 7 bases. From germline, CDR1 is LGHDT and CDR2 YNNKEL (reference sequence). V gave up 0 bases and J gave up 2 bases; unmatched junction bases: 0. The CDR3 sequence is 14 residues long.

This clonotype has ten or more counts. The chain links TRBV4-1 to TRBJ1-2; no definite D call. Germline CDR1 and CDR2: MGHRA and YSYEKL. Trimming shortened V by 4 bases and J by 4 bases, and 13 bases separated the two germline ends. CDR3 size: 14 residues. CDR3 sequence (DNA): TGCGCCAGCAGCCCAAGGACGTTAATCTATGGCTACACCTTC. Protein product: CASSPRTLIYGYTF.

The genes are TRBV20-1 and TRBJ2-3; D is undetermined. V was pared by 0 bases and J by 0 bases, with 13 bases between. CDR1 and CDR2 (germline): DFQATT, SNEGSKA (reference sequence). This CDR3 region has 16 residues. The CDR3 reads CSARDRARTSTDTQYF. The CDR3 DNA sequence: TGCAGTGCTAGAGATAGGGCGCGCACTAGCACAGATACGCAGTATTTT.

This chain uses TRBV13 with TRBJ2-1, with a tentative D call TRBD1 (5 bases). CDR3 length: 14 amino acids. Trimming shortened V by 6 bases and J by 9 bases, and 18 bases separated the two germline ends. From germline, CDR1 is PRHDT and CDR2 FYEKMQ (reference sequence). The CDR3 nucleotides are TGTGCCAGCAGAGGTTGGGGCGAACGGAGTGAGCAGTTCTTC. Its protein product is CASRGWGERSEQFF.

There are a few counts of this clonotype. The CDR3 loop is CASSQAGGLGTEAFF. CDR3 nucleotide sequence: TGCGCCAGCAGCCAAGCGGGGGGGCTTGGCACTGAAGCTTTCTTT. This chain connects TRBV4-1 to TRBJ1-1; the D gene is possibly TRBD1 (6 bases). This CDR3 has 15 residues. With 1 base removed from V and 4 bases from J, the gap between germline ends came to 13 bases. Germline CDR1 is MGHRA and CDR2 is YSYEKL.

This clonotype was picked up a small number of times. This sequence joins TRBV5-5 and TRBJ1-2; 7 bases are shared with TRBD1. The germline gives CDR1 SGHKS, CDR2 YYEKEE (reference sequence). This CDR3 comprises 14 residues. With V trimmed by 0 bases and J by 4 bases, 3 bases remained unmatched. CDR3 nucleotides: TGTGCCAGCAGCTTGGAACAGGGGATCTATGGCTACACCTTC. Amino acids: CASSLEQGIYGYTF.

This clonotype was picked up a small number of times. DNA of the CDR3: TGTGCCAGCAGTTTATCAGACAGGGCCTACGAGCAGTACTTC. Protein: CASSLSDRAYEQYF. The chain recombines TRBV12-3 or TRBV12-4 with TRBJ2-7; 7 nucleotides match TRBD1. The CDR3 runs to 14 residues. J lost 2 bases, V lost 2 bases, and 3 bases had no gene match.

This clonotype was counted between two and nine times. The V and J genes are TRBV10-3 and TRBJ2-1, with D uncertain. The germline V gene has CDR1 ENHRY and CDR2 SYGVKD. Trimming cost V 3 bases and J 8 bases, with 5 bases left between them. The CDR3 consists of 11 residues. This CDR3 is CAISEWYEQFF. The CDR3 nucleotides are TGTGCCATCAGTGAATGGTATGAGCAGTTCTTC.